This TCR beta chain was sequenced for a study of blood T cells in healthy people across ages. Findings and caveats of the study: Estimated diversity across one million T cells was deemed an underestimate.

As concerns this clonotype: The antigen is undetermined.

Trimming removed 6 bases from V and 1 base from J, with 9 bases in between. The CDR3 covers 13 residues. A J-beta primer mix and a sample-barcoded 5' primer were used in a second PCR of about 7 to 12 cycles. From the 5' RACE reads, TCRdb called clonotypes with MiXCR, one entry per CDR3 protein. The sample contains about 810,000 distinct CDR3 sequences, about 36% of which appear only once. Specimen: blood. The receptor comes from a young man in good health. The chain has TRBV12-3 or TRBV12-4 and TRBJ1-1; D perhaps matches TRBD1 (5 bases). Here the CDR3 DNA reads TGTGCCAGCAGACGGGGGAAGAACACTGAAGCTTTCTTT. This translates into CASRRGKNTEAFF.